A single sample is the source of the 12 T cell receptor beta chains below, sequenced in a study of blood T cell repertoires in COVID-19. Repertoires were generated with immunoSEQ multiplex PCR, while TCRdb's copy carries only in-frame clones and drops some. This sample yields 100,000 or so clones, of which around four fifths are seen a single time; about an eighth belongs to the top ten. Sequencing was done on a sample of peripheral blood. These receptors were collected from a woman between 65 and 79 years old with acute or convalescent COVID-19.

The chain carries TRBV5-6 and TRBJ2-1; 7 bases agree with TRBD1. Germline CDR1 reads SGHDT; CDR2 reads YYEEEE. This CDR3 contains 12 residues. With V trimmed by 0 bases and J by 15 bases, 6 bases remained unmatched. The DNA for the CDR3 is TGTGCCAGCAGCTTGGACAGGGGCGTTCCGTTCTTC. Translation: CASSLDRGVPFF.

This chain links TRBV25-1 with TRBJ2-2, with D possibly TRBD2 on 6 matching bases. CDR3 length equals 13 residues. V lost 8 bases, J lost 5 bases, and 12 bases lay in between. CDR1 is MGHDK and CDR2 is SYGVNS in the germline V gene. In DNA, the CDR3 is TGTGCCAGCCGTAGCGGTGCTACCGGGGAGCTGTTTTTT. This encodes CASRSGATGELFF. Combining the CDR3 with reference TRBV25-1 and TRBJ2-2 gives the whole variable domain EADIYQTPRYLVIGTGKKITLECSQTMGHDKMYWYQQDPGMELHLIHYSYGVNSTEKGDLSSESTVSRIRTEHFPLTLESARPSHTSQYLCASRSGATGELFFGEGSRLTVL.

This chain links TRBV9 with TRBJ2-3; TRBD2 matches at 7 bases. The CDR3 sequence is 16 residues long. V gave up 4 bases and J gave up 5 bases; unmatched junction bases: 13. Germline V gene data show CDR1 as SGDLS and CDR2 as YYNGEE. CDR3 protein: CASSFEEGRAGDTQYF. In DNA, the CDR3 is TGTGCCAGCAGCTTCGAAGAGGGGAGGGCAGGAGATACGCAGTATTTT.

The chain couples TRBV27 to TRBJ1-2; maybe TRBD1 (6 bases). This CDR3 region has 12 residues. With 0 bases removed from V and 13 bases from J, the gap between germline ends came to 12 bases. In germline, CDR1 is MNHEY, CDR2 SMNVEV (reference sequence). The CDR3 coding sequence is TGTGCCAGCAGTTTATCCGGGACACTACTCACCTTC. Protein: CASSLSGTLLTF.

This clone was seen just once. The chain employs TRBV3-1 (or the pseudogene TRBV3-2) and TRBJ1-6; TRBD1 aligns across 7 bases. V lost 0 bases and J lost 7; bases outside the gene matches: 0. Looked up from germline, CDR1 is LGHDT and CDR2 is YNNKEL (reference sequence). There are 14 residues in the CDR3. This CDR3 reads CASSQEDRNSPLHF. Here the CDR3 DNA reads TGTGCCAGCAGCCAAGAGGACAGGAATTCACCCCTCCACTTT.

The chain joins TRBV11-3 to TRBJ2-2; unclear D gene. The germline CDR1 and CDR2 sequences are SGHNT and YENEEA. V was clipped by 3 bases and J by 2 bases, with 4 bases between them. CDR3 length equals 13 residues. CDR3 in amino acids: CASSFLNTGELFF. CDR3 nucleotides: TGTGCCAGCAGCTTTCTCAACACCGGGGAGCTGTTTTTT.

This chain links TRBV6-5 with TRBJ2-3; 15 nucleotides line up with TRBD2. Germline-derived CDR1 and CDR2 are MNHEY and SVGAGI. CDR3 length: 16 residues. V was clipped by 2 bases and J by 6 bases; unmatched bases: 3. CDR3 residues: CASSYPGTSGGDTQYF. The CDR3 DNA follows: TGTGCCAGCAGTTACCCCGGGACTAGCGGGGGGGATACGCAGTATTTT.

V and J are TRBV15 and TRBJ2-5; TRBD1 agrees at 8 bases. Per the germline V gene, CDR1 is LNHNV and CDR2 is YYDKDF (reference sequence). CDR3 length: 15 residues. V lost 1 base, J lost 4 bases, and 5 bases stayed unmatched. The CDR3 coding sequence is TGTGCCACCAGCAGAGGACAAGGGACAGGAGAGACCCAGTACTTC. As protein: CATSRGQGTGETQYF.

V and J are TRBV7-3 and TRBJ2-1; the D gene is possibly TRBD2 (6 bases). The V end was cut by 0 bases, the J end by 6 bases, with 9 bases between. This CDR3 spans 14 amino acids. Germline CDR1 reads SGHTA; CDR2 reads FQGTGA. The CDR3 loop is CASSLTATSNEQFF. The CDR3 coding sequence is TGTGCCAGCAGCTTAACGGCGACTAGCAATGAGCAGTTCTTC.

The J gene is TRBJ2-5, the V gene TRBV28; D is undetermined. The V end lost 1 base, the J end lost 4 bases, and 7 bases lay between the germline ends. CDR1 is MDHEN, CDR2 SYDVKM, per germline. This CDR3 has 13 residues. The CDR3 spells CASSLLAIETQYF. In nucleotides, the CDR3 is TGTGCCAGCAGTTTATTGGCCATAGAGACCCAGTACTTC.

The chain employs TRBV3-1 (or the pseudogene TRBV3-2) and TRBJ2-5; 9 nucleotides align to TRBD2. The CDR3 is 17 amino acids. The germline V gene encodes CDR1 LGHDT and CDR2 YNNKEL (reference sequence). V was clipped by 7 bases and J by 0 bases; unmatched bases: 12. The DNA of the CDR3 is TGTGCCAGCAAGAAGATGACTAGCGGTCAGTACCAAGAGACCCAGTACTTC. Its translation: CASKKMTSGQYQETQYF.

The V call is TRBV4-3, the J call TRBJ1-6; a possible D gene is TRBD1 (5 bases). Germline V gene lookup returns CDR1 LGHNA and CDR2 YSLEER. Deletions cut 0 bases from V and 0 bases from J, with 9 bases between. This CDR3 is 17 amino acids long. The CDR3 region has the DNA TGCGCCAGCAGCCAAGAACGACAGAGCTCCTATAATTCACCCCTCCACTTT. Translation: CASSQERQSSYNSPLHF.